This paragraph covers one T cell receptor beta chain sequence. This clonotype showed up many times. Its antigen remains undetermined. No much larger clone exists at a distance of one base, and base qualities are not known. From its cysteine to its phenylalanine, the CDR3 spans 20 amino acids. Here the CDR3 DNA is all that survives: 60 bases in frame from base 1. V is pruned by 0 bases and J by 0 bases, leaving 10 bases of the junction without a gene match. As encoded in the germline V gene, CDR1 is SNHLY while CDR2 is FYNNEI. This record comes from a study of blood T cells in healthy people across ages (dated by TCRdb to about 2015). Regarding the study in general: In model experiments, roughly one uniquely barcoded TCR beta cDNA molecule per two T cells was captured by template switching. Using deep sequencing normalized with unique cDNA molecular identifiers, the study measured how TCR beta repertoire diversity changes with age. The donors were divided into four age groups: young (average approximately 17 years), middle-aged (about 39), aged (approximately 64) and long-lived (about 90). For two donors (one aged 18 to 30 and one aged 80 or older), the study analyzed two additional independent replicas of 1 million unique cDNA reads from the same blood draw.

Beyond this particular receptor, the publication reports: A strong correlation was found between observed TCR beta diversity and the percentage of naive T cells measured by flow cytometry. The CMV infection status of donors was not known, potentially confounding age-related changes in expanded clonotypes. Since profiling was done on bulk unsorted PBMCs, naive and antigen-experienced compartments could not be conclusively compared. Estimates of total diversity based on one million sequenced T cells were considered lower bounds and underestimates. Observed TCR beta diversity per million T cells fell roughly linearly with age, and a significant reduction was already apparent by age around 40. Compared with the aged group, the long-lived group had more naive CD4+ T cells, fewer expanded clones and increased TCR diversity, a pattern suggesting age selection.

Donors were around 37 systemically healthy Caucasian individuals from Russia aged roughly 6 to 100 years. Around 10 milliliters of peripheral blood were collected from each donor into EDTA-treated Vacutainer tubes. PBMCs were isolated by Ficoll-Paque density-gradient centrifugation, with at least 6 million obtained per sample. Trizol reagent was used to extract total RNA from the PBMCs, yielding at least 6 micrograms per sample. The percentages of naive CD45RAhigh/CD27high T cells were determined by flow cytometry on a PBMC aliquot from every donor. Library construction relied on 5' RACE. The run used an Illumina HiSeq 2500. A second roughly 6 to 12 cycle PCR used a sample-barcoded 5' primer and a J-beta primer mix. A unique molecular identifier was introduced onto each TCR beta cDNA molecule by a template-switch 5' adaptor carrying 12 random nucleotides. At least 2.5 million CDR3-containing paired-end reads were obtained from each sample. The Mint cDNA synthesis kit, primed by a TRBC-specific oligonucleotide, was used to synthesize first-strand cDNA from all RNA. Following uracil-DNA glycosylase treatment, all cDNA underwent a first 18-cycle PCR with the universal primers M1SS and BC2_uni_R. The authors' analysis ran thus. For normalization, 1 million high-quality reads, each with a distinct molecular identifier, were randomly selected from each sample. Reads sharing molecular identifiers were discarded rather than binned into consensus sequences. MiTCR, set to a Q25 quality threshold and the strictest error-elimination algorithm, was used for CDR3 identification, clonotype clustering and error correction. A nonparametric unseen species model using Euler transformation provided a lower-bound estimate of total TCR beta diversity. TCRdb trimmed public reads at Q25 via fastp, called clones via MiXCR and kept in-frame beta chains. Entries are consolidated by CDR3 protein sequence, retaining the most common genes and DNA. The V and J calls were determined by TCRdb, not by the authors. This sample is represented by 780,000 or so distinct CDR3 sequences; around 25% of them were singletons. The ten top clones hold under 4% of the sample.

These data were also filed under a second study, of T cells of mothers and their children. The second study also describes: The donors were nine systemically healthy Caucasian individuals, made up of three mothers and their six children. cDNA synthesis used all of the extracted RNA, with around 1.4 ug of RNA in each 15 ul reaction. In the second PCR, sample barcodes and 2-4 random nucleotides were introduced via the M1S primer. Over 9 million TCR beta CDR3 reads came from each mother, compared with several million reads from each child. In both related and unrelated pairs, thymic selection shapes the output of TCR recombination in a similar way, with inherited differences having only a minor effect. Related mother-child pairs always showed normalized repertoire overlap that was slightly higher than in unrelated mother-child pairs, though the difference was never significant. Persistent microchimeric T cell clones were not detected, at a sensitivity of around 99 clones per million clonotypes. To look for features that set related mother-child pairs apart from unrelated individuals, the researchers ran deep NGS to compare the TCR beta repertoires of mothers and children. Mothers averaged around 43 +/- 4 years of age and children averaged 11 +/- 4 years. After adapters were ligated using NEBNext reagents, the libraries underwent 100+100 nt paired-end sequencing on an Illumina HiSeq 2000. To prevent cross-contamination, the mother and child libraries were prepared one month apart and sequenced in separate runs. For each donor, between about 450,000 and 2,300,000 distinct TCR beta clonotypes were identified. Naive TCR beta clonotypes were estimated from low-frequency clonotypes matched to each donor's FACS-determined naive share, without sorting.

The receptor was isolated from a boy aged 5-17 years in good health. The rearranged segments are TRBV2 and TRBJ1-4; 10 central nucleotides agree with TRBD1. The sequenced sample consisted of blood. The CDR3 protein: CASSEAGTGAVGATNEKLFF. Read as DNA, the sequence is TGTGCCAGCAGTGAAGCCGGGACAGGGGCGGTTGGGGCAACTAATGAAAAACTGTTTTTT.